These 18 T cell receptor beta chains share one sample of origin, sequenced in a study of cytomegalovirus exposure and HLA in healthy donors. The PCR used 60 Vbeta and 13 Jbeta primers. Repertoires were generated with immunoSEQ multiplex PCR, while TCRdb's copy carries only in-frame clones and drops some. This sample has some 190,000 clones, with around three quarters found just once. Sequenced sample: PBMCs. Receptors originate from a woman aged 30 to 39 in good health and CMV-seropositive.

This chain joins TRBV5-1 and TRBJ2-3; D may be TRBD1 (6 bases). The CDR3 has 17 residues. Germline assignment: CDR1 SGHRS and CDR2 YFSETQ. V was trimmed by 0 bases and J by 4 bases, leaving 18 bases between them. The CDR3 region is CASSLGGGGSTSDTQYF. CDR3 nucleotide sequence: TGCGCCAGCAGCTTGGGGGGTGGGGGCTCCACCTCAGATACGCAGTATTTT.

A single count supports this clone. V is TRBV19 and J is TRBJ1-5, with TRBD1 matching over 8 bases. Germline V gives CDR1 LNHDA, CDR2 SQIVND (reference sequence). The trim removed 5 bases at V and 6 bases at J, leaving 9 bases unmatched. This CDR3 comprises 15 residues. CDR3 DNA sequence: TGTGCCAGTAGTGAAGGCGCAGGGGGCCTTCAGCCCCAGCATTTT. Protein sequence: CASSEGAGGLQPQHF.

The chain uses TRBV14 and TRBJ2-2; D not certain. This CDR3 is 13 amino acids long. Per the germline V gene, CDR1 is SGHDN and CDR2 is FVKESK. The V end was cut by 0 bases, the J end by 7 bases, with 6 bases between. CDR3 sequence: CASSQDFVGELFF. The CDR3 nucleotides read TGTGCCAGCAGCCAAGATTTCGTCGGGGAGCTGTTTTTT. The entire variable domain, with the rest obtained from reference TRBV14 and TRBJ2-2, is as follows: EAGVTQFPSHSVIEKGQTVTLRCDPISGHDNLYWYRRVMGKEIKFLLHFVKESKQDESGMPNNRFLAERTGGTYSTLKVQPAELEDSGVYFCASSQDFVGELFFGEGSRLTVL.

The chain joins TRBV11-2 to TRBJ2-7; TRBD1 matches at 10 bases. Germline V CDR1 and CDR2: SGHAT, FQNNGV. V lost 3 bases to trimming and J lost 7 bases; unmatched junction nucleotides: 6. The CDR3 spans 14 residues. CDR3 sequence reads: CASSFRRDRGEQYF. CDR3 bases: TGTGCCAGCAGCTTCAGGCGGGACAGGGGTGAGCAGTACTTC.

This clone was seen a handful of times. The chain uses TRBV4-3 and TRBJ2-5; possible D gene TRBD2, 5 bases. Looked up from germline, CDR1 is LGHNA and CDR2 is YSLEER. The V and J ends lost 1 base and 5 bases respectively, with 14 bases between them. The CDR3 covers 15 residues. The CDR3 protein is CASSQGGLTGETQYF. CDR3 DNA: TGCGCCAGCAGCCAAGGCGGACTTACTGGGGAGACCCAGTACTTC.

The chain is built from TRBV9 and TRBJ2-5; maybe TRBD2 (5 bases). CDR1 SGDLS and CDR2 YYNGEE come from the germline V gene. This CDR3 is built from 14 residues. With 2 bases removed from V and 4 bases from J, the gap between germline ends came to 12 bases. CDR3 sequence (DNA): TGTGCCAGCAGCGTCACGTTACTAGGAGAGACCCAGTACTTC. This encodes CASSVTLLGETQYF.

Concerning this clone: Other nucleotide sequences in the sample specify the same CDR3. V gene TRBV19 combines with J gene TRBJ1-3, with D perhaps matching TRBD1 (6 bases). Per the germline V gene, CDR1 is LNHDA and CDR2 is SQIVND (reference sequence). Trimming shortened V by 4 bases and J by 2 bases, and 9 bases separated the two germline ends. The CDR3 is 14 amino acids. For the CDR3, the DNA is TGTGCCAGTAGTACCCAGGGGACTGGAAACACCATATATTTT. It specifies CASSTQGTGNTIYF.

This chain connects TRBV10-3 to TRBJ1-1; D remains unclear. V lost 7 bases to trimming and J lost 0 bases, with 6 bases between them. CDR3 length: 12 residues. Germline CDR1 ENHRY, CDR2 SYGVKD. CDR3 nucleotide sequence: TGTGCCATCAAGTCGGTGAACACTGAAGCTTTCTTT. Translating gives CAIKSVNTEAFF.

This clone occurred a few times. The chain employs TRBV18 and TRBJ1-6; TRBD1 agrees at 12 bases. Losses at the gene ends were 3 bases for V and 7 bases for J; bases not matched to a gene: 4. CDR3 length equals 16 residues. Germline values: CDR1 KGHSH, CDR2 LQKENI. In DNA form, the CDR3 reads TGTGCCAGCTCACCTCCGGGACAGGGGGCCAATTCACCCCTCCACTTT. This sequence encodes CASSPPGQGANSPLHF. The variable domain in full, with the rest retrieved from reference TRBV18 and TRBJ1-6, is NAGVMQNPRHLVRRRGQEARLRCSPMKGHSHVYWYRQLPEEGLKFMVYLQKENIIDESGMPKERFSAEFPKEGPSILRIQQVVRGDSAAYFCASSPPGQGANSPLHFGNGTRLTVT.

The J gene is TRBJ2-7, the V gene TRBV10-3, with TRBD1 matching over 8 bases. V was pared by 3 bases and J by 5 bases, with 12 bases of the junction left unmatched. CDR1 and CDR2 from the germline V gene are ENHRY and SYGVKD. The CDR3 consists of 16 residues. The CDR3 DNA sequence: TGTGCCATCAGTGATGGGGAAACAGGGGGAAAGGACGAGCAGTACTTC. Its translation is CAISDGETGGKDEQYF.

J is TRBJ1-2 and V is TRBV7-2, with 7 nucleotides matching TRBD1. Looked up from germline, CDR1 is SGHTA and CDR2 is FQGNSA. This CDR3 comprises 16 residues. The J segment lost 4 bases and the V segment lost 5 bases, leaving 13 bases of the junction unmatched. The CDR3 region is CASSPRQGLSGYGYTF. CDR3 DNA: TGTGCCAGCAGCCCCAGACAGGGACTCTCGGGCTATGGCTACACCTTC.

The V call is TRBV7-2, the J call TRBJ2-1, with TRBD2 as a possible D gene (7 bases). This CDR3 comprises 18 residues. The V gene's germline CDR1 is SGHTA and CDR2 FQGNSA. Trimming cost V 2 bases and J 2 bases, with 19 bases left between them. CDR3 residues: CASSLYGLRGTTYNEQFF. The CDR3 nucleotides read TGTGCCAGCAGCTTATACGGTTTGCGGGGGACAACCTACAATGAGCAGTTCTTC. The variable domain in full, with the rest retrieved from reference TRBV7-2 and TRBJ2-1, is GAGVSQSPSNKVTEKGKDVELRCDPISGHTALYWYRQSLGQGLEFLIYFQGNSAPDKSGLPSDRFSAERTGGSVSTLTIQRTQQEDSAVYLCASSLYGLRGTTYNEQFFGPGTRLTVL.

The rearrangement links TRBV5-1 to TRBJ1-4; perhaps TRBD1 as D (6 bases). The CDR3 has 15 residues. V was cut by 4 bases and J by 8 bases, with 18 bases left in between. In germline, CDR1 is SGHRS, CDR2 YFSETQ. CDR3 DNA: TGCGCCAGCAGCGGCCAGGGACACACGGAGGAAAAACTGTTTTTT. Translation gives CASSGQGHTEEKLFF.

The rearrangement uses TRBV7-2 and TRBJ2-5, with D unclear. CDR1 is SGHTA and CDR2 is FQGNSA in the germline V gene. This CDR3 is 11 amino acids long. Trimming removed 2 bases from V and 5 bases from J, with 3 bases in between. The CDR3 sequence: CASSLSETQYF. CDR3 bases: TGTGCCAGCAGCTTAAGCGAGACCCAGTACTTC.

The rearrangement links TRBV5-6 to TRBJ2-5, with 10 positions matching TRBD1. This CDR3 spans 15 amino acids. CDR1 is SGHDT, CDR2 YYEEEE, per germline. V trimming: 4 bases; J trimming: 4 bases; junction bases outside the gene matches: 7. This CDR3 is CASSPGQGFGETQYF. CDR3 DNA: TGTGCCAGCAGCCCGGGACAGGGGTTCGGAGAGACCCAGTACTTC.

This sequence joins TRBV5-6 and TRBJ2-2, with unresolved D. Trimming shortened V by 0 bases and J by 7 bases, and 16 bases separated the two germline ends. The CDR3 runs to 16 residues. Per germline, CDR1 SGHDT and CDR2 YYEEEE. Here the CDR3 DNA reads TGTGCCAGCAGCTTGGACCCGATAGTGGTTGACGGGGAGCTGTTTTTT. Translated: CASSLDPIVVDGELFF.

This rearrangement joins TRBV9 to TRBJ2-7, with 7 bases that match TRBD1. The V and J ends lost 3 bases and 0 bases, in that order; junction bases with no gene match: 9. The CDR3 runs 16 residues. CDR1 is SGDLS, CDR2 YYNGEE, per germline. The CDR3 bases are TGTGCCAGCAGCGATAACCGACAGGGAAACTCCTACGAGCAGTACTTC. Translation gives CASSDNRQGNSYEQYF.

The chain is built from TRBV15 and TRBJ1-1; D is perhaps TRBD1 (5 bases). This CDR3 comprises 14 residues. Per the germline V gene, CDR1 is LNHNV and CDR2 is YYDKDF (reference sequence). V was cut by 8 bases and J by 5 bases, with 18 bases left in between. CDR3 amino acids: CATSLGGRRTEAFF. CDR3 nucleotide sequence: TGTGCCACCTCACTGGGGGGTCGGCGTACTGAAGCTTTCTTT.